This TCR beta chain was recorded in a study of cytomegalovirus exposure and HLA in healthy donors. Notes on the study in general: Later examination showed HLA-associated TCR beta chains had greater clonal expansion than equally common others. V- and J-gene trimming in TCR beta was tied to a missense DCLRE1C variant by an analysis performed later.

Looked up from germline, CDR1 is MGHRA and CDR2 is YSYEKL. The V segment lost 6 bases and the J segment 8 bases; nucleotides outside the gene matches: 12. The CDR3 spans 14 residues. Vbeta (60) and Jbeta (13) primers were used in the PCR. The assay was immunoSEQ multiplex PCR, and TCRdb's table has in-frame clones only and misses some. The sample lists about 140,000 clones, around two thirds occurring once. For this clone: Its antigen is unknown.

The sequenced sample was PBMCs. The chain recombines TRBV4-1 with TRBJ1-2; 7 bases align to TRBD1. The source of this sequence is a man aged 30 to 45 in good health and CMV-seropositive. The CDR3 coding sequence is TGCGCCAGCAGTCCAAGATATCAGGGGGAAGGCTACACCTTC. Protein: CASSPRYQGEGYTF.